This entry lists 21 T cell receptor beta chains sequenced from one sample in a study of identifying expanded T cells in peripheral blood (dated by TCRdb to the late 2010s). Libraries were prepared through the immunoSEQ multiplex PCR assay. TCRdb re-hosts the immuneACCESS table, in-frame sequences only. Its copies lack some clones; in the studies checked, an unresolved V gene accounts for under half of them, and the cause for the rest is not known. In all, the sample holds about 100,000 clones, and roughly 89% of those were seen once. The biggest ten clones account for roughly 15% of the sample. Specimen: blood. These receptors came from a person aged 18 to 75 in good health.

This clone was counted a few times. This chain joins TRBV7-9 and TRBJ1-2, with 8 bases lining up with TRBD1. The germline V gene has CDR1 SEHNR and CDR2 FQNEAQ (reference sequence). J lost 4 bases, V lost 3 bases, and 10 bases had no gene match. This CDR3 has 16 residues. As DNA, the CDR3 is TGTGCCAGCAGCTTTGCCTCGACAGGGGCCGGCTATGGCTACACCTTC. This translates into CASSFASTGAGYGYTF. The entire variable domain, with the rest obtained from reference TRBV7-9 and TRBJ1-2, is as follows: DTGVSQNPRHKITKRGQNVTFRCDPISEHNRLYWYRQTLGQGPEFLTYFQNEAQLEKSRLLSDRFSAERPKGSFSTLEIQRTEQGDSAMYLCASSFASTGAGYGYTFGSGTRLTVV.

The table lists this clone with a few counts. The rearrangement joins TRBV4-1 to TRBJ1-4; D possibly corresponds to TRBD1 (6 bases). The length of the CDR3 is 15 residues. The germline V and J ends were trimmed by 0 bases and 6 bases, with 11 bases remaining between them. Looked up from germline, CDR1 is MGHRA and CDR2 is YSYEKL. The CDR3 DNA sequence: TGCGCCAGCAGCCAAGATTGGGGGCAGGATGAAAAACTGTTTTTT. Translated: CASSQDWGQDEKLFF.

The chain joins TRBV2 to TRBJ2-5; D possibly uses TRBD1 or TRBD2 (5 bases each). Germline CDR1 reads SNHLY; CDR2 reads FYNNEI. Trimming removed 6 bases from V and 5 bases from J, with 13 bases in between. The CDR3 extends over 13 amino acids. CDR3 nucleotide sequence: TGTGCCAGCAGGGGGACCCAATGGGAGACCCAGTACTTC. This gives the protein CASRGTQWETQYF.

This chain connects TRBV7-7 to TRBJ1-1; TRBD1 matches at 7 bases. This CDR3 has 14 amino acids. Germline V CDR1 and CDR2: SSHAT, FNYEAQ (reference sequence). V lost 5 bases, J lost 5 bases, and 8 bases stayed unmatched. The CDR3 loop reads CASSQGGRGTEAFF. CDR3 nucleotide sequence: TGTGCCAGCAGCCAGGGGGGTCGTGGGACTGAAGCTTTCTTT.

The chain carries TRBV11-2 and TRBJ2-1; 9 nucleotides line up with TRBD2. Germline V gene sequence: CDR1 SGHAT, CDR2 FQNNGV. V lost 3 bases and J lost 8; bases outside the gene matches: 8. There are 15 residues in the CDR3. The CDR3, as DNA: TGTGCCAGCAGCTTCTGGGGGACTAGCAACGATGAGCAGTTCTTC. As protein: CASSFWGTSNDEQFF.

The chain joins TRBV19 to TRBJ1-2, with D maybe TRBD1 (6 bases). The CDR3 is 13 residues long. Germline CDR1 is LNHDA and CDR2 is SQIVND (reference sequence). V lost 3 bases, J lost 8 bases, and 13 bases lay in between. This CDR3 is CASSISQGGGYTF. The DNA for the CDR3 is TGTGCCAGTAGTATTTCACAGGGAGGCGGCTACACCTTC.

J is TRBJ2-1 and V is TRBV7-7; 9 bases align to TRBD1. V trimming: 4 bases; J trimming: 3 bases; junction bases outside the gene matches: 1. CDR1 is SSHAT and CDR2 is FNYEAQ in the germline V gene (reference sequence). CDR3 length: 14 residues. In DNA, the CDR3 is TGTGCCAGCAGCTGGGGACAGGGCTACAATGAGCAGTTCTTC. It yields the protein CASSWGQGYNEQFF.

Only one count was recorded for this clone. The chain carries TRBV11-2 and TRBJ1-6; D might be TRBD1 (6 bases). V lost 4 bases to trimming and J lost 8 bases, with 12 bases between them. The CDR3 length is 14 residues. CDR1 and CDR2 from the germline V gene are SGHAT and FQNNGV. DNA for the CDR3: TGTGCCAGCAGCTCAACAGGGCCTCATTCACCCCTCCACTTT. It yields the protein CASSSTGPHSPLHF.

The V and J genes are TRBV11-2 and TRBJ1-1; D remains unclear. Germline V lookup: CDR1 SGHAT, CDR2 FQNNGV. With 0 bases removed from V and 7 bases from J, the gap between germline ends came to 9 bases. The CDR3 loop spans 13 amino acids. The chain's CDR3 is CASSLEGHLEAFF. The CDR3 bases are TGTGCCAGCAGCTTAGAGGGCCACCTTGAAGCTTTCTTT.

The V call is TRBV29-1, the J call TRBJ1-1; weak D call: TRBD1 (5 bases). The CDR3 is 15 residues long. The germline V gene has CDR1 SQVTM and CDR2 ANQGSEA. V lost 0 bases and J 5 bases, leaving 16 bases between the germline ends. CDR3: CSVEERARGRTEAFF. In DNA form, the CDR3 reads TGCAGCGTTGAAGAGAGGGCAAGGGGCCGAACTGAAGCTTTCTTT.

V is TRBV14 and J is TRBJ1-1; no clear D. V was cut by 4 bases and J by 12 bases, with 21 bases left in between. CDR3 length: 14 residues. Germline V gene lookup returns CDR1 SGHDN and CDR2 FVKESK. The DNA for the CDR3 is TGTGCCAGCAGCCCATTAATGGGTCAGGCGGTACCTTTCTTT. Its translation: CASSPLMGQAVPFF.

The rearrangement links TRBV11-2 to TRBJ2-7; 12 bases fit TRBD2. The CDR3 is made up of 16 amino acids. Per germline, CDR1 SGHAT and CDR2 FQNNGV. J was trimmed by 4 bases and V by 2 bases; bases with no gene match: 6. The CDR3 coding sequence is TGTGCCAGCAGCTTACGGCTAGCGGGGGGGCGGTACGAGCAGTACTTC. It translates to CASSLRLAGGRYEQYF. The full variable domain, completed using reference TRBV11-2 and TRBJ2-7, is EAGVAQSPRYKIIEKRQSVAFWCNPISGHATLYWYQQILGQGPKLLIQFQNNGVVDDSQLPKDRFSAERLKGVDSTLKIQPAKLEDSAVYLCASSLRLAGGRYEQYFGPGTRLTVT.

The chain carries TRBV6-6 and TRBJ2-7; 8 bases match TRBD2. The CDR3 is made up of 14 amino acids. Germline loops: CDR1 MNHNY, CDR2 SVGAGI (reference sequence). The trim removed 4 bases at V and 6 bases at J, leaving 8 bases unmatched. CDR3 nucleotide sequence: TGTGCCAGCAGTTTACTCGGGAGGGGATCCGAGCAGTACTTC. This gives the protein CASSLLGRGSEQYF.

The rearrangement uses TRBV11-3 and TRBJ1-1; D may be TRBD1 (5 bases). V shed 4 bases and J shed 7 bases, with 13 bases lying between them. Germline CDR1 SGHNT, CDR2 YENEEA. The CDR3 length is 13 residues. The CDR3 spells CASSYGAGLEAFF. Written as DNA, the CDR3 is TGTGCCAGCAGCTATGGGGCTGGGCTTGAAGCTTTCTTT.

The CDR3 DNA reads TGTGCCAGCAGCCCGGGAGAGCATGAAAAACTGTTTTTT. It yields the protein CASSPGEHEKLFF. V and J are TRBV5-6 and TRBJ1-4; D is unresolved. Germline V gene sequence: CDR1 SGHDT, CDR2 YYEEEE. Trimming cost V 4 bases and J 6 bases, with 10 bases left between them. The length of the CDR3 is 13 residues.

The J gene is TRBJ2-2, the V gene TRBV10-3; 11 bases agree with TRBD2. From germline, CDR1 is ENHRY and CDR2 SYGVKD. The ends lost 8 bases at V and 6 bases at J; junction bases unmatched: 11. The CDR3 covers 16 residues. The CDR3 loop is CAIRNFDSGGAGELFF. CDR3 bases: TGTGCCATCCGCAACTTTGATAGCGGGGGGGCCGGGGAGCTGTTTTTT.

This sequence joins TRBV7-8 and TRBJ2-7, with D unclear. Looked up from germline, CDR1 is SGHVS and CDR2 is FQNEAQ. The CDR3 runs to 15 residues. V was trimmed by 1 base and J by 3 bases, leaving 13 bases between them. CDR3 in amino acids: CASSLDFWINYEQYF. CDR3 nucleotide sequence: TGTGCCAGCAGCTTAGATTTTTGGATAAACTACGAGCAGTACTTC. The whole variable domain, filled in from reference TRBV7-8 and TRBJ2-7, reads GAGVSQSPRYKVAKRGQDVALRCDPISGHVSLFWYQQALGQGPEFLTYFQNEAQLDKSGLPSDRFFAERPEGSVSTLKIQRTQQEDSAVYLCASSLDFWINYEQYFGPGTRLTVT.

This chain joins TRBV5-6 and TRBJ2-5; 7 positions match TRBD1. CDR1 SGHDT and CDR2 YYEEEE come from the germline V gene. There are 15 residues in the CDR3. With 1 base clipped from V and 5 bases from J, the junction kept 8 bases outside the gene matches. The CDR3: CASSLYQRGLETQYF. As DNA, the CDR3 is TGTGCCAGCAGCTTGTATCAGAGGGGGCTTGAGACCCAGTACTTC.

The chain recombines TRBV5-3 with TRBJ1-6; possible D gene TRBD1, 6 bases. TRBV5-3 qualifies as an ORF whose function is uncertain. CDR3 length: 16 amino acids. Trimming left V 9 bases short and J 6 bases short, with 22 bases between. The CDR3 DNA reads as TGTGCCAAAGGGGCAATGAAGGGACACTTTAATTCACCCCTCCACTTT. As protein: CAKGAMKGHFNSPLHF.

The CDR3 coding sequence is TGTGCCAGCAGTTCCGCTAGGAGTGAGCAGTTCTTC. It yields the protein CASSSARSEQFF. The chain has TRBV7-9 and TRBJ2-1; no firm D call. The V gene's germline CDR1 is SEHNR and CDR2 FQNEAQ (reference sequence). V lost 6 bases and J lost 9, with 12 bases in between. This CDR3 is built from 12 residues.

Points on this clone: At one end, the junction sequence differs from germline, possibly due to a read error. This chain connects TRBV7-8 to TRBJ2-2; D call uncertain. The CDR3 runs 12 residues. Per the germline V gene, CDR1 is SGHVS and CDR2 is FQNEAQ. In DNA, the CDR3 is TGTGCCAGCAGATTAGCCACCGGGGAGCTGTTTTTT. Translating gives CASRLATGELFF.